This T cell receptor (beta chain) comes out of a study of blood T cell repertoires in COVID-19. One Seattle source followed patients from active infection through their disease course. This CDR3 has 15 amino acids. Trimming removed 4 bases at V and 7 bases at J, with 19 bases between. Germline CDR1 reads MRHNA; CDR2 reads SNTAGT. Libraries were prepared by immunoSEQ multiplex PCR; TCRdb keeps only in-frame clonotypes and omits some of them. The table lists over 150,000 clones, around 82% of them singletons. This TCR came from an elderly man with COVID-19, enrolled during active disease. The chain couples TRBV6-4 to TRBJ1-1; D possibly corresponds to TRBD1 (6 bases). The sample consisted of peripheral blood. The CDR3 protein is CASSARGAFRGEAFF. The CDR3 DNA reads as TGTGCCAGCAGTGCCAGGGGTGCTTTTCGGGGTGAAGCTTTCTTT.